This entry describes one T cell receptor (beta chain). These data belong to a study of T cell changes during pregnancy in multiple sclerosis. The data were produced by immunoSEQ multiplex PCR, yet TCRdb's version contains in-frame clones alone and is incomplete. The sample yields tens of thousands of clones, approximately 90% seen once. The V gene's germline CDR1 is MNHEY and CDR2 SVGAGI. This CDR3 region has 15 residues. V was pared by 7 bases and J by 2 bases, with 6 bases of the junction left unmatched. The source of this sequence is a female donor with multiple sclerosis, enrolled in a pregnancy study. This rearrangement joins TRBV6-5 to TRBJ1-5; 9 nucleotides align to TRBD1. The material sequenced was CD4+ T cells from peripheral blood mononuclear cells, taken before pregnancy. CDR3 nucleotide sequence: TGTGCCAGCAAAAAACAGGGGGCTCGCAATCAGCCCCAGCATTTT. Its protein product is CASKKQGARNQPQHF.